The 21 T cell receptor beta chains given below trace back to one sample, sequenced in a study of CD8 T cells in Susac syndrome. An amount of RNA that ranged from roughly 0.5 to 1 ug was reverse transcribed with random hexamers. TCRdb processed the immunoSEQ multiplex PCR reads anew with MiXCR; each CDR3 protein has one entry. Of 170,000 or so distinct CDR3 sequences detected, roughly 94% appear once; the ten largest clones hold about 0.1%. Source material: CD4+ T cells from PBMCs. The receptor source for this set is a human donor with Susac syndrome.

V and J are TRBV9 and TRBJ1-2; D is uncertain. The germline V gene encodes CDR1 SGDLS and CDR2 YYNGEE. Trimming stripped 0 bases from V and 6 bases from J, with 12 bases between. This CDR3 comprises 14 residues. The CDR3 sequence: CASSVDLGWDGYTF. The DNA for the CDR3 is TGTGCCAGCAGCGTAGATTTAGGGTGGGATGGCTACACCTTC.

The chain couples TRBV20-1 to TRBJ1-1; D not resolved. The CDR3 loop spans 13 amino acids. V lost 1 base, J lost 1 base, and 7 bases lay in between. Germline V gives CDR1 DFQATT, CDR2 SNEGSKA (reference sequence). The CDR3 DNA reads TGCAGTGCTAGAGCCCACCCGAACACTGAAGCTTTCTTT. Translating gives CSARAHPNTEAFF.

This clonotype was seen just once. The chain uses TRBV6-1 and TRBJ1-5; 7 bases map to TRBD1. Per the germline V gene, CDR1 is MNHNS and CDR2 is SASEGT. The CDR3 spans 16 residues. Trimming removed 8 bases from V and 0 bases from J; junction bases left unmatched: 10. The CDR3 region is CASAALTGISNQPQHF. In nucleotides, the CDR3 is TGTGCCAGCGCTGCCCTGACAGGGATTAGCAATCAGCCCCAGCATTTT.

This chain joins TRBV20-1 and TRBJ2-3, with 7 bases identical to TRBD1. The CDR3 runs to 13 residues. V shed 5 bases and J 5 bases; nucleotides not matched to a gene: 7. CDR1 and CDR2 (germline): DFQATT, SNEGSKA (reference sequence). The CDR3 nucleotides are TGCAGTGCTGGGAAAGGGGGCGAAGATACGCAGTATTTT. Its translation is CSAGKGGEDTQYF.

The J gene is TRBJ2-1, the V gene TRBV20-1, with 14 bases identical to TRBD2. Germline CDR1 is DFQATT and CDR2 is SNEGSKA (reference sequence). This CDR3 is 14 amino acids long. After removal of 5 bases from V and 8 bases from J, the junction contained 5 bases not matched to a gene. The CDR3: CSASGTSGSHEQFF. The CDR3 DNA is TGCAGTGCTTCCGGGACTAGCGGGAGTCATGAGCAGTTCTTC.

The chain links TRBV29-1 to TRBJ2-3; D unclear. The CDR3 runs 13 residues. Trimming shortened V by 8 bases and J by 2 bases, and 14 bases separated the two germline ends. CDR1 and CDR2 (germline): SQVTM, ANQGSEA. CDR3: CSSRVDDTDTQYF. CDR3 nucleotide sequence: TGCAGCTCCCGGGTCGATGACACAGATACGCAGTATTTT.

The gene calls are TRBV19 and TRBJ1-1, with D unclear. Germline-derived CDR1 and CDR2 are LNHDA and SQIVND (reference sequence). Trimming took off 2 bases at V and 1 base at J, with 8 bases between the two ends. This CDR3 has 14 residues. This chain's CDR3 is CASSIRGKNTEAFF. The DNA of the CDR3 is TGTGCCAGTAGTATACGGGGTAAGAACACTGAAGCTTTCTTT.

The genes are TRBV27 and TRBJ2-6, with TRBD1 identical over 8 bases. CDR3 length: 18 amino acids. CDR1 and CDR2 from the germline V gene are MNHEY and SMNVEV (reference sequence). J gave up 0 bases and V 3 bases, and 7 bases lay outside the gene matches. DNA of the CDR3: TGTGCCAGCAGTTTTCACGGGACAGGACCCTCTGGGGCCAACGTCCTGACTTTC. It codes for CASSFHGTGPSGANVLTF. The variable domain in full, completed from reference TRBV27 and TRBJ2-6, reads EAQVTQNPRYLITVTGKKLTVTCSQNMNHEYMSWYRQDPGLGLRQIYYSMNVEVTDKGDVPEGYKVSRKEKRNFPLILESPSPNQTSLYFCASSFHGTGPSGANVLTFGAGSRLTVL.

V and J are TRBV9 and TRBJ1-1; TRBD1 matches 7 bases. Unmatched junction bases numbered 9, after V lost 4 bases and J lost 12 bases. The CDR3 spans 12 residues. Looked up from germline, CDR1 is SGDLS and CDR2 is YYNGEE. CDR3 bases: TGTGCCAGCAGCCCAACCTACAGGGGACCTTTCTTT. It codes for CASSPTYRGPFF.

The rearrangement joins TRBV30 to TRBJ1-6; tentatively, D is TRBD1 (5 bases). V gave up 7 bases and J gave up 0 bases, with 13 bases separating them. CDR1 and CDR2 (germline): GTSNPN, SVGIG (reference sequence). This CDR3 has 15 amino acids. CDR3: CAYGGASSYNSPLHF. CDR3 DNA sequence: TGTGCCTACGGAGGGGCGAGCTCCTATAATTCACCCCTCCACTTT.

The rearrangement joins TRBV9 to TRBJ1-2, with TRBD1 matching 12 bases. Germline V CDR1 and CDR2: SGDLS, YYNGEE. The CDR3 loop spans 17 amino acids. J gave up 4 bases and V 3 bases, and 10 bases lay outside the gene matches. The CDR3 bases are TGTGCCAGCAGCGACCGGGACAGGGGGCCTCTTGGCTATGGCTACACCTTC. Translating gives CASSDRDRGPLGYGYTF.

This chain uses TRBV30 with TRBJ1-5; the D is unclear. The V and J ends lost 1 base and 0 bases respectively, with 7 bases between them. This CDR3 region has 14 residues. Germline V CDR1 and CDR2: GTSNPN, SVGIG (reference sequence). The CDR3 reads CAWSATNSNQPQHF. DNA for the CDR3: TGTGCCTGGAGTGCGACAAATAGCAATCAGCCCCAGCATTTT.

The CDR3 DNA is TGTGCCAGCAGCGCACCGACAGGGGATGGCTACACCTTC. This translates into CASSAPTGDGYTF. V is TRBV7-9 and J is TRBJ1-2; 8 positions agree with TRBD1. CDR3 length: 13 amino acids. Per germline, CDR1 SEHNR and CDR2 FQNEAQ (reference sequence). V lost 5 bases, J lost 6 bases, and 5 bases stayed unmatched. Full variable domain (rest looked up from reference TRBV7-9 and TRBJ1-2): DTGVSQNPRHKITKRGQNVTFRCDPISEHNRLYWYRQTLGQGPEFLTYFQNEAQLEKSRLLSDRFSAERPKGSFSTLEIQRTEQGDSAMYLCASSAPTGDGYTFGSGTRLTVV.

This clonotype was picked up one time. The rearrangement joins TRBV5-8 to TRBJ2-4, with 12 bases fitting TRBD1. The V gene end was trimmed by 4 bases and the J gene end by 13 bases; junction bases not matched to a gene: 15. CDR3 length: 16 residues. The V gene's germline CDR1 is SGHTS and CDR2 YDEGEE. This chain's CDR3 is CASSLYSGTGGVIQYF. The CDR3 nucleotides are TGTGCCAGCAGCCTGTACTCCGGGACAGGGGGCGTTATACAGTACTTC.

The chain links TRBV5-1 to TRBJ2-7; 11 nucleotides agree with TRBD1. The CDR3 extends over 16 amino acids. Trimming cost V 4 bases and J 6 bases; bases outside gene matches: 12. CDR1 and CDR2 (germline): SGHRS, YFSETQ. The CDR3 is CASSQRGTGGVGEQYF. CDR3 bases: TGCGCCAGCAGCCAGCGGGGGACAGGGGGTGTCGGCGAGCAGTACTTC.

The rearrangement uses TRBV27 and TRBJ1-1, with 7 bases lining up with TRBD1. After removal of 5 bases from V and 5 bases from J, the junction contained 11 bases not matched to a gene. Germline CDR1 MNHEY, CDR2 SMNVEV (reference sequence). This CDR3 has 15 amino acids. In nucleotides, the CDR3 is TGTGCCAGCAGTCGGGCCGGAGGGGGCTGGACTGAAGCTTTCTTT. Amino acid sequence: CASSRAGGGWTEAFF.

The CDR3 DNA sequence: TGTGCCTGGAGTCTAGCGGGAGTGGGAGAGACCCAGTACTTC. Amino acids: CAWSLAGVGETQYF. The J gene is TRBJ2-5, the V gene TRBV30; 10 nucleotides line up with TRBD2. The CDR3 sequence is 14 residues long. Germline CDR1 and CDR2: GTSNPN and SVGIG (reference sequence). J lost 4 bases, V lost 2 bases, and 4 bases had no gene match. The full variable domain, rest sourced from reference TRBV30 and TRBJ2-5, is SQTIHQWPATLVQPVGSPLSLECTVEGTSNPNLYWYRQAAGRGLQLLFYSVGIGQISSEVPQNLSASRPQDRQFILSSKKLLLSDSGFYLCAWSLAGVGETQYFGPGTRLLVL.

The rearrangement uses TRBV12-3 or TRBV12-4 and TRBJ1-1; no firm D call. Trimming took off 5 bases at V and 0 bases at J, with 4 bases between the two ends. CDR3 length: 12 residues. CDR3 sequence (DNA): TGTGCCAGCAGTCGTATGAACACTGAAGCTTTCTTT. Amino acid sequence: CASSRMNTEAFF.

The gene calls are TRBV19 and TRBJ2-7; 9 positions match TRBD2. J gave up 2 bases and V 3 bases, and 5 bases lay outside the gene matches. This CDR3 contains 15 residues. CDR1 LNHDA and CDR2 SQIVND come from the germline V gene (reference sequence). The CDR3 DNA sequence: TGTGCCAGTAGTATTGGGGCTAGCGGGACCTACGAGCAGTACTTC. This codes for CASSIGASGTYEQYF.

The V and J genes are TRBV7-9 and TRBJ2-5, with D perhaps TRBD2 (5 bases). CDR1 is SEHNR and CDR2 is FQNEAQ in the germline V gene (reference sequence). V was clipped by 6 bases and J by 3 bases, with 14 bases between them. This CDR3 has 14 residues. The CDR3: CASSPGYRKETQYF. As DNA, the CDR3 is TGTGCCAGCAGTCCGGGGTACCGAAAAGAGACCCAGTACTTC.

The chain employs TRBV7-2 and TRBJ1-1; TRBD1 agrees at 11 bases. The CDR3 length is 15 residues. Trimming cost V 3 bases and J 10 bases; bases outside gene matches: 10. CDR1 SGHTA and CDR2 FQGNSA come from the germline V gene. CDR3 DNA: TGTGCCAGCAGCTTTCGAAGGACAGGGGGCGCGAGAGCTTTCTTT. Amino acid sequence: CASSFRRTGGARAFF. The full variable domain, completed using reference TRBV7-2 and TRBJ1-1, is GAGVSQSPSNKVTEKGKDVELRCDPISGHTALYWYRQSLGQGLEFLIYFQGNSAPDKSGLPSDRFSAERTGGSVSTLTIQRTQQEDSAVYLCASSFRRTGGARAFFGQGTRLTVV.